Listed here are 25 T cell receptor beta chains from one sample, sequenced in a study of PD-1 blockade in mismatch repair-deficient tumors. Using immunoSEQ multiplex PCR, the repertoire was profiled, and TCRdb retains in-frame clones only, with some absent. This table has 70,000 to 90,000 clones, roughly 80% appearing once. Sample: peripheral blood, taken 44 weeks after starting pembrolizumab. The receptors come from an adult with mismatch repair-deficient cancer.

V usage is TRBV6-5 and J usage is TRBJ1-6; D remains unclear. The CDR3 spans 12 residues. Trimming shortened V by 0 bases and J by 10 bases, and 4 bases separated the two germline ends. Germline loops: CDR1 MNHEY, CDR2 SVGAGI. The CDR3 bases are TGTGCCAGCAGTTACTCGATCTCACCCCTCCACTTT. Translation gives CASSYSISPLHF.

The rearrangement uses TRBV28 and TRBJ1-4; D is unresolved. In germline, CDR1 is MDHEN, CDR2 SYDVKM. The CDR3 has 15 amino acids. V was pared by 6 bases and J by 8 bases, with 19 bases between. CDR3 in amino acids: CASSRAEGSGEKLFF. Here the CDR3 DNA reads TGTGCCAGCAGCCGTGCTGAGGGATCAGGCGAAAAACTGTTTTTT.

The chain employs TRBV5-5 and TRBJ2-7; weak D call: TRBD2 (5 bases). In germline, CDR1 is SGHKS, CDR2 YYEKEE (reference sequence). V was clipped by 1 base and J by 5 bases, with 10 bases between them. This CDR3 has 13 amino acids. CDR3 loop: CASSLWEIDEQYF. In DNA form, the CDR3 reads TGTGCCAGCAGCTTGTGGGAGATCGACGAGCAGTACTTC.

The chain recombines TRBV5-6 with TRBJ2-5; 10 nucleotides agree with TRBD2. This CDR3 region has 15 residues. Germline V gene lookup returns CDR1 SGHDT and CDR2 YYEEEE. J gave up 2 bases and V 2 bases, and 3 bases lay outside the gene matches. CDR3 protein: CASSFLAGVQETQYF. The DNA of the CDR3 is TGTGCCAGCAGCTTCCTAGCGGGAGTTCAAGAGACCCAGTACTTC.

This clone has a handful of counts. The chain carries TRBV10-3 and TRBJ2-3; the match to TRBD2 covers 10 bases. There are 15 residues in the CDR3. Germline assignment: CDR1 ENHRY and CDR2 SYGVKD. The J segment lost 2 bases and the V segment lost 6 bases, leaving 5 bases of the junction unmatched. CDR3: CAIREAGGDTDTQYF. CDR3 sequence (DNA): TGTGCCATCAGGGAAGCGGGAGGGGACACAGATACGCAGTATTTT.

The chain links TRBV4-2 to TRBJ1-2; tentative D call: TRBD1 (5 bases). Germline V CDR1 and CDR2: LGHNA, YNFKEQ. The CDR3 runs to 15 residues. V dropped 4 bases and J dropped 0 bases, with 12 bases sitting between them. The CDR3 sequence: CASSPQTAANYGYTF. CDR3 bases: TGTGCCAGCAGCCCCCAGACAGCGGCTAACTATGGCTACACCTTC.

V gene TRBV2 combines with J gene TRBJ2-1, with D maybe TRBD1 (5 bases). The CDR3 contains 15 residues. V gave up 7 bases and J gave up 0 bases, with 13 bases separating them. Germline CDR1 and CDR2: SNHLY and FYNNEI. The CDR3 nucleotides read TGTGCCAGCACTAGGGGTTTGAGCTCCTACAATGAGCAGTTCTTC. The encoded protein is CASTRGLSSYNEQFF.

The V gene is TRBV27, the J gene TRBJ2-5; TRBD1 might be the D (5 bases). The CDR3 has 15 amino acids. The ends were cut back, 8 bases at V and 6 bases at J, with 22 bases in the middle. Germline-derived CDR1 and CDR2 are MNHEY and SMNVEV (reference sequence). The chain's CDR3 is CASAASGLQGKTQYF. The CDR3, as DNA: TGTGCCAGCGCTGCCTCTGGTCTCCAGGGTAAGACCCAGTACTTC.

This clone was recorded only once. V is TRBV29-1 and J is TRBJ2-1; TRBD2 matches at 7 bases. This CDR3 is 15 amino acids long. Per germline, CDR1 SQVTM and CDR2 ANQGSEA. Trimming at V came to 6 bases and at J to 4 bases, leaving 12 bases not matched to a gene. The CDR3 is CSVTSPAGSYNEQFF. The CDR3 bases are TGCAGCGTGACGTCCCCAGCGGGATCTTACAATGAGCAGTTCTTC.

CDR3 coding DNA: TGTGCCAGCAGTGAATCCAGGTCCATGCAACAACAAGAGACCCAGTACTTC. Translating it yields CASSESRSMQQQETQYF. The chain has TRBV6-1 and TRBJ2-5; D remains unclear. CDR3 length: 17 amino acids. The V gene lost 2 bases and the J gene lost 2 bases, with 18 bases spanning the gap. Per germline, CDR1 MNHNS and CDR2 SASEGT.

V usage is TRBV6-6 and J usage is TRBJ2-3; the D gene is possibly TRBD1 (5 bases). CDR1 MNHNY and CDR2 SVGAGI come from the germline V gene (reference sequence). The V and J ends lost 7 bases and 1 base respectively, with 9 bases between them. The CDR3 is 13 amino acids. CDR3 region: CASTGAGTDTQYF. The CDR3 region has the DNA TGTGCCAGCACTGGGGCGGGCACAGATACGCAGTATTTT.

CDR3: CASSLDAFGNTGELFF. The CDR3 DNA reads TGTGCCAGCAGCTTAGACGCGTTTGGGAACACCGGGGAGCTGTTTTTT. The chain employs TRBV11-2 and TRBJ2-2, with D hard to call. The CDR3 consists of 16 residues. With 0 bases removed from V and 1 base from J, the gap between germline ends came to 9 bases. Germline CDR1 SGHAT, CDR2 FQNNGV.

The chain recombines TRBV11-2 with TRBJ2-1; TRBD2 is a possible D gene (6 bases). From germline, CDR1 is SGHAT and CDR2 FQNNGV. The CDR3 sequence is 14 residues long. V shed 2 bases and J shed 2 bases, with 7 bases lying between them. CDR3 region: CASSLTGAYNEQFF. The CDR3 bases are TGTGCCAGCAGCTTAACGGGAGCCTACAATGAGCAGTTCTTC.

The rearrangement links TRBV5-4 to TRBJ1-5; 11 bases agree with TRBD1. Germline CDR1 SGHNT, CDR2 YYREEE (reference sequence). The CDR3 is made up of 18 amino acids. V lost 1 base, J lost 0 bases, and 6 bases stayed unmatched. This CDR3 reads CASSLQGTGGFSNQPQHF. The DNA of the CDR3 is TGTGCCAGCAGCTTGCAAGGGACAGGGGGATTTAGCAATCAGCCCCAGCATTTT.

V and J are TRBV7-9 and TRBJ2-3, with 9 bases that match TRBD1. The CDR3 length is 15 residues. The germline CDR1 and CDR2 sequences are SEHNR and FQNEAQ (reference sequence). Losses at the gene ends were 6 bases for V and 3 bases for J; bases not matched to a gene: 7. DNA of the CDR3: TGTGCCAGCAGGATCCAACAGGGGGCAACAGATACGCAGTATTTT. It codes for CASRIQQGATDTQYF.

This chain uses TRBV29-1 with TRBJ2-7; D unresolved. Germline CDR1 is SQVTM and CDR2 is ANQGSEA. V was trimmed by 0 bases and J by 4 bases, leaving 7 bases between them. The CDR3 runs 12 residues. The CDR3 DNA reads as TGCAGCGTTGAAGATCAGCTTTACGAGCAGTACTTC. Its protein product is CSVEDQLYEQYF.

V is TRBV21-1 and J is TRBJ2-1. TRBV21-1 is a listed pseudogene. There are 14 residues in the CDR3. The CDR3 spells CASSNSFGSNEQFF. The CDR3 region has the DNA TGTGCCAGCAGCAATTCTTTTGGATCCAATGAGCAGTTCTTC.

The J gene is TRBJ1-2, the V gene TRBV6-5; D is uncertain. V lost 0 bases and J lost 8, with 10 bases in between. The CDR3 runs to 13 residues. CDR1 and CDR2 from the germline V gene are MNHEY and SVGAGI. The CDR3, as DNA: TGTGCCAGCAGTTACTCGGCCGATGTGGGCTACACCTTC. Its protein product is CASSYSADVGYTF.

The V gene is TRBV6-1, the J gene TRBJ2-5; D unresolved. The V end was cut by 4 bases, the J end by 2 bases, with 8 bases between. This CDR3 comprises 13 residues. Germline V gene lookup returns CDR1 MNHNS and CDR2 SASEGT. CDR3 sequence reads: CASSVGLQETQYF. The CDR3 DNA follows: TGTGCCAGCAGTGTAGGGTTACAAGAGACCCAGTACTTC.

The CDR3 protein is CASRQATNEKLFF. The CDR3 DNA reads TGCGCCAGCAGACAGGCAACTAATGAAAAACTGTTTTTT. This chain uses TRBV5-1 with TRBJ1-4, with a weak D call TRBD1 (5 bases). This CDR3 is built from 13 residues. V was clipped by 5 bases and J by 0 bases, with 5 bases between them. Germline V lookup: CDR1 SGHRS, CDR2 YFSETQ. Complete variable domain (other parts from reference TRBV5-1 and TRBJ1-4): KAGVTQTPRYLIKTRGQQVTLSCSPISGHRSVSWYQQTPGQGLQFLFEYFSETQRNKGNFPGRFSGRQFSNSRSEMNVSTLELGDSALYLCASRQATNEKLFFGSGTQLSVL.

The CDR3 DNA follows: TGTGCCAGCAGCCCTGGGGGTGGGAGTTTCCACAATGAGCAGTTCTTC. Its protein product is CASSPGGGSFHNEQFF. The chain has TRBV7-9 and TRBJ2-1, with D possibly being TRBD1 or TRBD2 (5 bases each). This CDR3 comprises 16 residues. Trimming pared 5 bases from V and 5 bases from J, leaving 19 bases between. CDR1 SEHNR and CDR2 FQNEAQ come from the germline V gene (reference sequence).

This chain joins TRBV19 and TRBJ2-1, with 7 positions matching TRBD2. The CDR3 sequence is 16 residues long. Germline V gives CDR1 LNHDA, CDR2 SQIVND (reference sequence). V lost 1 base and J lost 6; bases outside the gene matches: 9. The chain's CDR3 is CASSIGLAAGSNEQFF. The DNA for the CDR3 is TGTGCCAGTAGTATAGGGCTAGCGGCAGGGTCCAATGAGCAGTTCTTC.

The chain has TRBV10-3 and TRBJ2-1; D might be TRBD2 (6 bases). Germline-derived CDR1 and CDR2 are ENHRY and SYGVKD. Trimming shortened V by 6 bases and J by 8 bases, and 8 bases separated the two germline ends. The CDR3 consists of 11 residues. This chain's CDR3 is CAIRREDEQFF. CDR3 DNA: TGTGCCATCAGGAGGGAGGATGAGCAGTTCTTC.

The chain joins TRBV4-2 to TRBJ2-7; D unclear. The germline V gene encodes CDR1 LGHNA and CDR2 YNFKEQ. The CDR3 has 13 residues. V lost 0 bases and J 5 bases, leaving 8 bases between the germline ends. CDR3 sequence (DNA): TGTGCCAGCAGCCAAGATATCGACAACGAGCAGTACTTC. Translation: CASSQDIDNEQYF.

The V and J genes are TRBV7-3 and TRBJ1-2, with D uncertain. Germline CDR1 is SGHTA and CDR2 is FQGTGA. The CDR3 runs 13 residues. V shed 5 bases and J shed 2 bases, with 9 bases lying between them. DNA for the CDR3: TGTGCCAGCAGCCCGACACCGAACTATGGCTACACCTTC. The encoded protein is CASSPTPNYGYTF.